The rows below give T cell receptor beta chains drawn from one sample of a study of T cells expressing NK-cell markers. Using the 5' RACE reads, TCRdb records one entry per CDR3 protein without DNA. The table counts some 600,000 distinct CDR3 sequences; approximately 3.6% lies in the top ten. Sample: blood T cells: a sorted CD56 or NKG2C T cell subset, CD4+ or CD8+ T cells, or bulk PBMC T cells (not recorded which). Every receptor here comes from a young man in good health. Each CDR3 is given with its conserved first and last residue. Fields, in order: V gene, J gene, CDR3 protein.

TRBV6-6	TRBJ2-1	CASRTQTGGEQFF
TRBV7-9	TRBJ2-1	CASSLMDRSDEQFF
TRBV5-1	TRBJ2-1	CASSWITATNEQFF
TRBV27	TRBJ2-6	CAPAVLGNPGANVLTF
TRBV30	TRBJ2-7	CAWSAEHRYEQYF
TRBV5-6	TRBJ1-5	CASSSTTGDRGYQPQHF
TRBV12-3/TRBV12-4	TRBJ1-2	CASSPPGQGIYGYTF
TRBV11-2	TRBJ2-1	CASSSLREVSGEQFF
TRBV12-3/TRBV12-4	TRBJ2-1	CASSLAELVQRNEQFF
TRBV24-1	TRBJ1-5	CATRRTATNQPQHF
TRBV10-3	TRBJ2-6	CAISERRGGLSGANVLTF
TRBV7-3	TRBJ2-1	CASTDWRTGASEDYPNEQFF
TRBV20-1	TRBJ2-2	CSATGLGELFF
TRBV5-1	TRBJ2-3	CASSRTSGRMQDTQYF
TRBV6-1	TRBJ1-2	CASSTGDRVGYTF
TRBV7-3	TRBJ1-6	CASSPTGTGSPLHF
TRBV20-1	TRBJ2-3	CSVIDQGELLSTDTQYF
TRBV29-1	TRBJ2-2	CSVRTGSTGELFF
TRBV2	TRBJ2-5	CASKTGAWGETQYF
TRBV12-3/TRBV12-4	TRBJ1-6	CASSSPGRTNSPLHF
TRBV12-3/TRBV12-4	TRBJ2-1	CASSWDLRGNEQFF
TRBV5-1	TRBJ1-2	CASSLQGGNYGYTF
TRBV7-2	TRBJ2-2	CASWGGLRGELFF
TRBV5-1	TRBJ2-1	CASSPGTQGFNEQFF
TRBV12-3/TRBV12-4	TRBJ2-2	CASSFPGAAGELFF
TRBV5-1	TRBJ2-5	CASSVERGRGRMVGETQYF
TRBV10-3	TRBJ2-1	CAISHSGSSYNEQFF
TRBV15	TRBJ2-1	CATSATSGRAGEQFF
TRBV18	TRBJ1-2	CASSPGPGQGATGYTF
TRBV12-5	TRBJ2-1	CASGPTGLGGSGIINEQFF
TRBV7-2	TRBJ2-1	CASSSRSGANTNNEQFF
TRBV4-2	TRBJ2-1	CASSQGSGHNEQFF
TRBV11-2	TRBJ2-3	CASSRRPRTNSADTQYF
TRBV24-1	TRBJ2-1	CATTRPRGGRARRNEQFF
TRBV7-2	TRBJ2-3	CASSHNAGLAGGDTQYF
TRBV10-3	TRBJ2-7	CAISEYTGVQYF
TRBV4-3	TRBJ1-1	CASSQTPGGNRGHTEAFF
TRBV10-3	TRBJ2-3	CAINPTGSTDTQYF
TRBV27	TRBJ1-1	CASSLSGLMNTEAFF
TRBV14	TRBJ2-7	CASSQRQGVPYEQYF
TRBV11-2	TRBJ2-7	CASSLNVGTGTYEQYF
TRBV14	TRBJ2-1	CASSHLGLAENEQFF
TRBV4-2	TRBJ2-2	CASSQESSGTANTGELFF
TRBV3-1	TRBJ1-2	CASSQEGKGRGYTF
TRBV12-3/TRBV12-4	TRBJ1-2	CASSILAGHGYTF
TRBV9	TRBJ2-1	CASSVSGQAYNEQFF
TRBV20-1	TRBJ2-1	CSARDVTGLEFF
TRBV11-1	TRBJ2-1	CASRGRLAGLSFYNEQFF
TRBV25-1	TRBJ2-7	CASSEWGGSAYEQYF
TRBV11-2	TRBJ2-1	CASSLAPGAGGYNEQFF
TRBV18	TRBJ2-1	CASSPRLAGGEYNEQFF
TRBV29-1	TRBJ2-5	CSVVRGGKETQYF
TRBV6-1	TRBJ2-2	CASSSGPQASGGELFF